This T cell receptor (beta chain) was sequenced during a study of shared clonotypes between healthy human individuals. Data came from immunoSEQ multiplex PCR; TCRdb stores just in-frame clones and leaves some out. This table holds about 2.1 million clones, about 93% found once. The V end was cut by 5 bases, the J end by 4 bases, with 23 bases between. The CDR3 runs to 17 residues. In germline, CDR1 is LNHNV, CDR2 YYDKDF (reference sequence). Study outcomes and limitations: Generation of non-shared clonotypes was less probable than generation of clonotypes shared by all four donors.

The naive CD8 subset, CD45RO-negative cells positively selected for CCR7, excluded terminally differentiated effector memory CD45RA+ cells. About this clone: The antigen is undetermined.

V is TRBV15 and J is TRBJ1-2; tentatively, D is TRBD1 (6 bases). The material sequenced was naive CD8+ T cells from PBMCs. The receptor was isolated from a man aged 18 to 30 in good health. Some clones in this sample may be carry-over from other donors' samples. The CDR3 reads CATSEGMGPGGPYGYTF. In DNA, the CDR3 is TGTGCCACCAGCGAGGGAATGGGACCGGGGGGCCCCTATGGCTACACCTTC.